This T cell receptor beta chain comes out of a study of response to subunit inactivated influenza vaccine. This clonotype was counted only a few times. Each CDR3 protein gets one entry after TCRdb re-called the RT-PCR reads with MiXCR. The data hold about 570,000 distinct CDR3 sequences, with around 11% observed a single time. Trimming cost V 1 base and J 9 bases, with 19 bases left between them. The CDR3 sequence is 17 residues long. From germline, CDR1 is MNHEY and CDR2 SVGAGI. These data were also filed under a second study, of T cells expressing NK-cell markers. That source reports: Beta-chain TCR cDNA was generated via 5'RACE template switching with UMIs. Sequencing of TCR beta repertoires drew on sorted CD3+CD56+NKG2C+, CD3+CD56+NKG2C- and CD3+CD56-NKG2C+ T cells. Most of the eight sequenced donors tested HCMV-seropositive; one tested seronegative. Each of about 6 donors carried dominant NKG2C+ clonotypes accounting for about 1.0-7.5% of CD8+ T cells. One observes that, in several donors, these clonotypes were also the leading ones within the CD3+CD56-NKG2C+ fraction.

V and J are TRBV6-5 and TRBJ1-6; D is unresolved. The material sequenced was PBMCs from blood, taken on the day of vaccination. The sequence was obtained from a man aged 50-59 years who received an inactivated influenza vaccine. CDR3 nucleotides: TGTGCCAGCAGTTACTTCCCTGAAGGTCAGAGCGGTTCACCCCTCCACTTT. Protein product: CASSYFPEGQSGSPLHF.